This T cell receptor beta chain was documented in a study of CD8 T cells in cerebrospinal fluid in Alzheimer's disease. This clonotype shows up as large by frequency. Germline V gene data show CDR1 as SGHRS and CDR2 as YFSETQ. This CDR3 comprises 15 residues. One entry per CDR3 protein, without DNA, is what TCRdb gives after re-calling the 10x single-cell sequencing reads. This table lists over 900 distinct CDR3 sequences. Sequencing was done on a sample of cerebrospinal fluid. This clonotype was sampled from a human donor in good health. This chain uses TRBV5-1 with TRBJ1-1; TCRdb returns TRBD1, unconfirmable since there is no DNA. CDR3 loop: CASSGTGTGGTEAFF.